In this sample, the clone carrying this TCR beta chain turned up many times. Its antigen is undetermined. The data are from a study of T cells in Graves' hyperthyroidism and ophthalmopathy. Findings and limits, study-wide: Ophthalmopathy and stable hyperthyroidism were told apart by a 13 V-J model. Most thyroid clonotypes that were expanded above 0.001 also turned up in blood.

It was RNA transcripts that yielded the amplified TCR beta CDR3 regions. HTBI primers drove first-round RT-PCR of the TCR CDR3. A single record per CDR3 protein comes from TCRdb applying MiXCR to the multiplex PCR reads. Among 700,000 or so distinct CDR3 sequences, 15% to 20% were seen once, and the ten largest hold under 9.5%. V gave up 5 bases and J gave up 2 bases, with 6 bases separating them. This CDR3 contains 12 residues. Sequencing was done on a sample of blood. This clonotype originated in a man between 18 and 29 years old with Graves' hyperthyroidism. V and J are TRBV12-3 or TRBV12-4 and TRBJ1-2; D possibly corresponds to TRBD1 (5 bases). The CDR3 loop is CASSRDNYGYTF. As DNA, the CDR3 is TGTGCCAGCAGTCGGGACAACTATGGCTACACCTTC.